This T cell receptor beta chain was profiled in a study of blood T cell repertoires in COVID-19. Study-wide background: Sites in the United States, Italy and Spain provided acute and convalescent COVID-19 samples. PBMCs, B-cell-depleted T cells, or T cells provided the cDNA or gDNA that made up the material.

In the original workflow: By means of reference gene primer amplification, nucleated cell counts were estimated. This table comes from immunoSEQ multiplex PCR, and its TCRdb copy is limited to in-frame clones, with some not included. The V and J calls and clone size were taken over from that table, and D and trimming were inferred from the DNA. The sample lists about 250,000 clones, approximately 83% occurring once. CDR1 is LNHDA, CDR2 SQIVND, per germline (reference sequence). This CDR3 has 14 amino acids. Between the trimmed V and J ends, which lost 9 bases and 6 bases, there was a span of 18 bases.

The sample consisted of peripheral blood. The chain combines TRBV19 with TRBJ2-1; tentatively, D is TRBD2 (7 bases). The receptor was derived from a man aged 50 to 60 with active or convalescent COVID-19. The CDR3 region has the DNA TGTGCCAGCAGGTCCCGGGGGGCGGGCAATGAGCAGTTCTTC. Translating it yields CASRSRGAGNEQFF.